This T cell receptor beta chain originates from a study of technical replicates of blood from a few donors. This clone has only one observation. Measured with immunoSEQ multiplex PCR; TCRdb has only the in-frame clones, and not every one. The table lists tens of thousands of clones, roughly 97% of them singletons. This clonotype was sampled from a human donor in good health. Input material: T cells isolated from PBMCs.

In nucleotides, the CDR3 is TGTGCCATCAGTCCAGGGAGGGACACTGAAGCTTTCTTT. Its translation: CAISPGRDTEAFF. The rearrangement joins TRBV10-3 to TRBJ1-1, with D possibly being TRBD1 (5 bases). The CDR3 contains 13 residues. With 5 bases removed from V and 3 bases from J, the gap between germline ends came to 10 bases. Germline lookup yields CDR1 ENHRY and CDR2 SYGVKD.